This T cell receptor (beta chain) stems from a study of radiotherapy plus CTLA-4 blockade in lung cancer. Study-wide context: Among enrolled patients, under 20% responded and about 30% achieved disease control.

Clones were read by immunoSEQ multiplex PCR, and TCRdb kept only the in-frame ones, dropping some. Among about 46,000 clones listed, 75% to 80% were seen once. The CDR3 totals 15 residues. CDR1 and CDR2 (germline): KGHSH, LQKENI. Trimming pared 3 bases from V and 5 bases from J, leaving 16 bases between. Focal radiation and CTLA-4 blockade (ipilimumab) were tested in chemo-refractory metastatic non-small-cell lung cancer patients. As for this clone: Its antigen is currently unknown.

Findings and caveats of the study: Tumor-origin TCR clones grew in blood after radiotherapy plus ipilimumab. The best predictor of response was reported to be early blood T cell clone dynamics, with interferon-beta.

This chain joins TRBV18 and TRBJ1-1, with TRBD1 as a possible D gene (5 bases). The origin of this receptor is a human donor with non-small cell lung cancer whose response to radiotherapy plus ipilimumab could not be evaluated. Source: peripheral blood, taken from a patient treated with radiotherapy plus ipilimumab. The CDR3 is CASSPLGRGGTEAFF. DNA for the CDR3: TGTGCCAGCTCACCGCTGGGACGGGGGGGGACTGAAGCTTTCTTT. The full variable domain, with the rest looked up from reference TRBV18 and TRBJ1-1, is NAGVMQNPRHLVRRRGQEARLRCSPMKGHSHVYWYRQLPEEGLKFMVYLQKENIIDESGMPKERFSAEFPKEGPSILRIQQVVRGDSAAYFCASSPLGRGGTEAFFGQGTRLTVV.